A selection of T cell receptor beta chains follows, all from one sample in a study of CD8+CD57+ T cells in acquired aplastic anemia. TCRdb used MiXCR to reprocess the reads, holding one entry per CDR3 protein. The sample records roughly 98,000 distinct CDR3 sequences, 55% to 70% being singletons. The sample consisted of sorted CD4+, CD8+, or CD8+CD57+ T cells (not recorded which) from PBMCs. These receptors were taken from a human donor with aplastic anemia. Both conserved end residues are part of each CDR3. Fields, in order: clone size, V gene, J gene, D gene, CDR3 DNA, CDR3 protein. A D gene is named only where the DNA matches it firmly. The size of a clone is reported for some rows only, either as once, few or many, or as a class for expanded clones.

-	TRBV2	TRBJ2-1	-	TGTGCCAGCACTATCATGGGAGAAGAGCAGTTCTTC	CASTIMGEEQFF
-	TRBV7-9	TRBJ2-2	-	TGTGCCAGCAGCTTGAAGGTCGGGGAGCTGTTTTTT	CASSLKVGELFF
-	TRBV29-1	TRBJ2-7	-	TGCAGCGTTGAACGCAGGGGGGTCTCCTACGAGCAGTACTTC	CSVERRGVSYEQYF
-	TRBV20-1	TRBJ2-7	TRBD2	TGCAGTGCAATGGGGCTAGCGGGAGGTGGCGAGCAGTACTTC	CSAMGLAGGGEQYF
few	TRBV7-6	TRBJ2-1	TRBD2	TGTGCCAGCAGCTCACGCGTACTAGCGGGCCTCAATGAGCAGTTCTTC	CASSSRVLAGLNEQFF
-	TRBV2	TRBJ2-3	-	TGTGCCAGCAGCACTAGCAATACTAGGCGGGATACGCAGTATTTT	CASSTSNTRRDTQYF
once	TRBV7-3	TRBJ2-1	-	TGTGCCAGCAGCTTAATAGCTGGTACCTACAATGAGCAGTTCTTC	CASSLIAGTYNEQFF
-	TRBV10-1	TRBJ2-7	TRBD2	TGCGCCAGCAGTGAAACTAGCGCCTACGAGCAGTACTTC	CASSETSAYEQYF
-	TRBV20-1	TRBJ1-4	-	TGCAGTGCTAGAGAGTTTCACGGGACGGATAATGAAAAACTGTTTTTT	CSAREFHGTDNEKLFF
few	TRBV2	TRBJ2-7	-	TGTGCCAGCAGTGAAGAAAGGTGGGACGAGCAGTACTTC	CASSEERWDEQYF
many	TRBV27	TRBJ2-7	TRBD1	TGTGCCAGCAGTCCCGCGACAGGGGCCCGTTACGAGCAGTACTTC	CASSPATGARYEQYF
-	TRBV20-1	TRBJ1-1	-	TGCAGTGCTAGGCCGGGGAAGGGCACTGAAGCTTTCTTT	CSARPGKGTEAFF
few	TRBV15	TRBJ2-5	TRBD1	TGTGCCACCAGCAAGGGGGCCGACAGGGTCCAAGAGACCCAGTACTTC	CATSKGADRVQETQYF
-	TRBV20-1	TRBJ1-4	-	TGCAGTGCTAGGCAACAGGACACTAATGAAAAACTGTTTTTT	CSARQQDTNEKLFF
-	TRBV20-1	TRBJ2-1	TRBD2	TGCAGTGCCCGCGGAACTAGCGGGAGGCCGACCCTTCCCAATGAGCAGTTCTTC	CSARGTSGRPTLPNEQFF
-	TRBV7-6	TRBJ2-2	-	TGTGCCAGCAGCTTAGGGACAGCCGACACCGGGGAGCTGTTTTTT	CASSLGTADTGELFF
-	TRBV29-1	TRBJ2-7	-	TGCAGCGTTGTCGAGGACCTGGGATACGAGCAGTACTTC	CSVVEDLGYEQYF
-	TRBV12-3/TRBV12-4	TRBJ1-1	-	TGTGCCAGCAGTTTTCTCCCTGTCCCGAACACTGAAGCTTTCTTT	CASSFLPVPNTEAFF
few	TRBV10-2	TRBJ2-5	-	TGCGCCAGCAGCACTGCGCAAGAGACCCAGTACTTC	CASSTAQETQYF
-	TRBV20-1	TRBJ1-5	-	TGCAGTGCCCTGGCCTCGGACAGCAATCAGCCCCAGCATTTT	CSALASDSNQPQHF
-	TRBV7-2	TRBJ2-7	-	TGTGCCAGCAGCTTAGGTGGGCCTGCCTACGAGCAGTACTTC	CASSLGGPAYEQYF
-	TRBV9	TRBJ2-1	-	TGTGCCAGCAGCGCAAGCTCCTACAATGAGCAGTTCTTC	CASSASSYNEQFF
-	TRBV12-3/TRBV12-4	TRBJ2-7	-	TGTGCCAGCGCCTATTCGGGGGACTTAGTATACGAGCAGTACTTC	CASAYSGDLVYEQYF
few	TRBV7-7	TRBJ2-7	TRBD1	TGTGCTAGCAGCTTGGGGACAGCCTACGAGCAGTACTTC	CASSLGTAYEQYF
-	TRBV20-1	TRBJ2-5	-	TGCAGTGCTAGGGAGGGCGCGGGCGGGGAGACCCAGTACTTC	CSAREGAGGETQYF
-	TRBV5-1	TRBJ1-6	-	TGCGCCAGCAAAGAGGGAGTGGATAATTCACCCCTCCACTTT	CASKEGVDNSPLHF
-	TRBV7-2	TRBJ2-7	-	TGTGCCAGCAGCTCGCGGACAGTCTACGAGCAGTACTTC	CASSSRTVYEQYF
few	TRBV10-3	TRBJ1-2	-	TGTGCCATTGCGGACCTGGCCAACTATGGCTACACCTTC	CAIADLANYGYTF
-	TRBV20-1	TRBJ2-1	-	TGCAGTGCTAGACGACAGGAAAATGAGCAGTTCTTC	CSARRQENEQFF
many	TRBV9	TRBJ1-1	-	TGTGCCAGCAGCGCCCTACAGGGTTCTGAAGCTTTCTTT	CASSALQGSEAFF
-	TRBV24-1	TRBJ2-7	-	TGTGCCACCAGTGAGCGACCGGCGTACTTC	CATSERPAYF
-	TRBV2	TRBJ2-7	-	TGTGCCAGCAGTGTGGCAGTTCCACCCTACGAGCAGTACTTC	CASSVAVPPYEQYF
-	TRBV7-3	TRBJ2-3	TRBD2	TGTGCCAGCAGCTTCGGGGGGGCAGATACGCAGTATTTT	CASSFGGADTQYF
-	TRBV24-1	TRBJ2-5	-	TGTGCCACCAGTGATTTCCCGTCAGAGACCCAGTACTTC	CATSDFPSETQYF
-	TRBV20-1	TRBJ2-7	-	TGCAGTGCTAGAGATCATCGGATCTTTTACGAGCAGTACTTC	CSARDHRIFYEQYF
few	TRBV19	TRBJ2-7	TRBD1	TGTGCCAGTAGTATTGGACAGGCCCACGAGCAGTACTTC	CASSIGQAHEQYF
-	TRBV19	TRBJ2-2	-	TGTGCCAGTAGTAGGAGGACAGCGAACACCGGGGAGCTGTTTTTT	CASSRRTANTGELFF